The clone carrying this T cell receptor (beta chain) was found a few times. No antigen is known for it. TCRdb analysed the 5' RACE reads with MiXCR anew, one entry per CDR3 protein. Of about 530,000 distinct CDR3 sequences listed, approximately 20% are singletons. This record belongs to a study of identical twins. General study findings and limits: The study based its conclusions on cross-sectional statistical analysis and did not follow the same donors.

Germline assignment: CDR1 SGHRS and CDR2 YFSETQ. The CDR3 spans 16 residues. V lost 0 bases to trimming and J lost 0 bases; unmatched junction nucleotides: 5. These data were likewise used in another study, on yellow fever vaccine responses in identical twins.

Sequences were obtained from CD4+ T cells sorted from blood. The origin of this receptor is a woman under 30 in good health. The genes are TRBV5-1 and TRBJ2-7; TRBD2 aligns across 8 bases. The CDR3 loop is CASSLGRGGSSYEQYF. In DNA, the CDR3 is TGCGCCAGCAGCTTGGGACGGGGGGGAAGCTCCTACGAGCAGTACTTC.